This T cell receptor (beta chain) was sequenced for a study of blood T cell repertoires in COVID-19. Study at large: The cDNA or gDNA used as material had been derived from T cells, B-cell-depleted T cells, or PBMCs.

Allocation to cohorts depended on clinical history reported by the participants. The germline V gene encodes CDR1 MDHEN and CDR2 SYDVKM. V lost 9 bases to trimming and J lost 2 bases, with 8 bases between them. The CDR3 spans 12 residues. In the original processing: Amplifying reference gene primers gave estimates of nucleated cell counts. Clones were sequenced by immunoSEQ multiplex PCR, and TCRdb holds only the in-frame ones, with some missing. V, J and clone size derive from that table, while D and trimming were established from the DNA sequence. The sample consists of around 180,000 clones, roughly 77% of them appearing once.

The clonotype originates from a woman in her fifties or sixties with acute COVID-19. Material: PBMCs or T cells enriched from blood (not recorded which). The J gene is TRBJ1-3, the V gene TRBV28; the D is unclear. This chain's CDR3 is CASEGTGNTIYF. The CDR3 DNA is TGTGCCAGTGAGGGTACTGGAAACACCATATATTTT.